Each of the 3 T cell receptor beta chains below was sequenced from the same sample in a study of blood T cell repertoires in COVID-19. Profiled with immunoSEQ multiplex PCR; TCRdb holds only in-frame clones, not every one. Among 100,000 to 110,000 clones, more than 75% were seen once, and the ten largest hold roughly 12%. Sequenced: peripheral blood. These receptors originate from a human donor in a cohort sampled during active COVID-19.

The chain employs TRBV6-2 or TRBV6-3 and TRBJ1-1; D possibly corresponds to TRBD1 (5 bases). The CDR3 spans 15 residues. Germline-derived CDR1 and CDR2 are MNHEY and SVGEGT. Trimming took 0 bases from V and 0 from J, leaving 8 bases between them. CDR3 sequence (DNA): TGTGCCAGCAGTTACTCGCAGGGCATGAACACTGAAGCTTTCTTT. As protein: CASSYSQGMNTEAFF.

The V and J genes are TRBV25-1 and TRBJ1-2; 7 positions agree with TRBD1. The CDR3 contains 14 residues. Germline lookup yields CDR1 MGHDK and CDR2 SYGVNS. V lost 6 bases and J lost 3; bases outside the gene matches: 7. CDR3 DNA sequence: TGTGCCAGCAGCAGAACAGGGGTTGACTATGGCTACACCTTC. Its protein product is CASSRTGVDYGYTF.

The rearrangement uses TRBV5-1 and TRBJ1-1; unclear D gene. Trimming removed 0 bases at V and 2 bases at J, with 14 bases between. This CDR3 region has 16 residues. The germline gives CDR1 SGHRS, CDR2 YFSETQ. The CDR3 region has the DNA TGCGCCAGCAGCTTGGTTCCGAGGGCCGTCAACACTGAAGCTTTCTTT. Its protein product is CASSLVPRAVNTEAFF.